This T cell receptor (beta chain) was recovered during a study of neurological immune-mediated disorders. This clonotype came up many times. Germline V gene lookup returns CDR1 WNHNN and CDR2 SYGVQD (reference sequence). This CDR3 contains 11 residues. V lost 4 bases, J lost 3 bases, and 1 base lay in between. TCRdb recomputed calls from the 5' RACE reads with MiXCR, one row per CDR3 protein. The data contain about 84,000 distinct CDR3 sequences, about a tenth of them singletons. Material for sequencing was PBMCs. The clonotype originates from a man aged 35-49 years in good health. The chain uses TRBV10-1 and TRBJ2-1, with D uncertain. The CDR3 DNA is TGCGCCAGCAGTGGCTACAATGAGCAGTTCTTC. Amino acids: CASSGYNEQFF.